This entry features one T cell receptor beta chain sequence. Antigen: not known. The cDNA had a unique molecular identifier and a template-switch universal primer site. TCRdb reprocessed the 5' RACE reads via MiXCR and lists one record per CDR3 protein. The sample lists a few hundred thousand distinct CDR3 sequences; around an eighth were seen once. The germline V gene encodes CDR1 SGHAT and CDR2 FQNNGV. This CDR3 is built from 14 residues. Trimming left V 5 bases short and J 2 bases short, with 10 bases between. This sample is part of a study of identical twins. Whole-study findings and limits: Surplus twin overlap in beta out-of-frame sequences was less pronounced. Because invariant MAIT and iNKT cells could be present, zero-insertion analyses could be partly confounded. Out-of-frame alpha sequences shared by twins were enriched for low generation probability.

This sample also belongs to another study, concerning yellow fever vaccine responses in identical twins.

The TCR sequence derives from a woman between 18 and 29 years old in good health. The sequencing sample was made of CD4+ T cells sorted from blood. The chain links TRBV11-2 to TRBJ2-4; D may be TRBD1 (6 bases). The CDR3 nucleotides are TGTGCCAGCAGCGATACAGGGACCAAAAACATTCAGTACTTC. Amino acid sequence: CASSDTGTKNIQYF.